The T cell receptor beta chain under discussion was sequenced for a study of blood T cell repertoires in COVID-19. Overall study: The origin of the acute and convalescent COVID-19 samples was the United States, Italy and Spain.

Study processing details: By means of reference gene primer amplification, nucleated cell counts were estimated. Profiling relied on immunoSEQ multiplex PCR, and the TCRdb table lists in-frame clones only, not all of them. V and J calls and clone size come straight from that table; D and trimming were deduced from the DNA. The sample has 200,000 to 300,000 clones, roughly 90% seen once. Participants came from about 24 US areas, aged about 18 to 95 years. The table lists this clone with a few counts. V lost 0 bases and J lost 5, with 11 bases in between. The germline V gene encodes CDR1 SGHAT and CDR2 FQNNGV. The CDR3 runs 15 residues.

Sequenced sample: PBMCs or T cells enriched from blood (not recorded which). This TCR was sampled from a woman aged 25 to 39 who had recovered from COVID-19. V is TRBV11-2 and J is TRBJ2-1; possibly TRBD2 for D (5 bases). CDR3 protein: CASSLDLGGHNEQFF. CDR3 sequence (DNA): TGTGCCAGCAGCTTAGATCTTGGCGGGCACAATGAGCAGTTCTTC.